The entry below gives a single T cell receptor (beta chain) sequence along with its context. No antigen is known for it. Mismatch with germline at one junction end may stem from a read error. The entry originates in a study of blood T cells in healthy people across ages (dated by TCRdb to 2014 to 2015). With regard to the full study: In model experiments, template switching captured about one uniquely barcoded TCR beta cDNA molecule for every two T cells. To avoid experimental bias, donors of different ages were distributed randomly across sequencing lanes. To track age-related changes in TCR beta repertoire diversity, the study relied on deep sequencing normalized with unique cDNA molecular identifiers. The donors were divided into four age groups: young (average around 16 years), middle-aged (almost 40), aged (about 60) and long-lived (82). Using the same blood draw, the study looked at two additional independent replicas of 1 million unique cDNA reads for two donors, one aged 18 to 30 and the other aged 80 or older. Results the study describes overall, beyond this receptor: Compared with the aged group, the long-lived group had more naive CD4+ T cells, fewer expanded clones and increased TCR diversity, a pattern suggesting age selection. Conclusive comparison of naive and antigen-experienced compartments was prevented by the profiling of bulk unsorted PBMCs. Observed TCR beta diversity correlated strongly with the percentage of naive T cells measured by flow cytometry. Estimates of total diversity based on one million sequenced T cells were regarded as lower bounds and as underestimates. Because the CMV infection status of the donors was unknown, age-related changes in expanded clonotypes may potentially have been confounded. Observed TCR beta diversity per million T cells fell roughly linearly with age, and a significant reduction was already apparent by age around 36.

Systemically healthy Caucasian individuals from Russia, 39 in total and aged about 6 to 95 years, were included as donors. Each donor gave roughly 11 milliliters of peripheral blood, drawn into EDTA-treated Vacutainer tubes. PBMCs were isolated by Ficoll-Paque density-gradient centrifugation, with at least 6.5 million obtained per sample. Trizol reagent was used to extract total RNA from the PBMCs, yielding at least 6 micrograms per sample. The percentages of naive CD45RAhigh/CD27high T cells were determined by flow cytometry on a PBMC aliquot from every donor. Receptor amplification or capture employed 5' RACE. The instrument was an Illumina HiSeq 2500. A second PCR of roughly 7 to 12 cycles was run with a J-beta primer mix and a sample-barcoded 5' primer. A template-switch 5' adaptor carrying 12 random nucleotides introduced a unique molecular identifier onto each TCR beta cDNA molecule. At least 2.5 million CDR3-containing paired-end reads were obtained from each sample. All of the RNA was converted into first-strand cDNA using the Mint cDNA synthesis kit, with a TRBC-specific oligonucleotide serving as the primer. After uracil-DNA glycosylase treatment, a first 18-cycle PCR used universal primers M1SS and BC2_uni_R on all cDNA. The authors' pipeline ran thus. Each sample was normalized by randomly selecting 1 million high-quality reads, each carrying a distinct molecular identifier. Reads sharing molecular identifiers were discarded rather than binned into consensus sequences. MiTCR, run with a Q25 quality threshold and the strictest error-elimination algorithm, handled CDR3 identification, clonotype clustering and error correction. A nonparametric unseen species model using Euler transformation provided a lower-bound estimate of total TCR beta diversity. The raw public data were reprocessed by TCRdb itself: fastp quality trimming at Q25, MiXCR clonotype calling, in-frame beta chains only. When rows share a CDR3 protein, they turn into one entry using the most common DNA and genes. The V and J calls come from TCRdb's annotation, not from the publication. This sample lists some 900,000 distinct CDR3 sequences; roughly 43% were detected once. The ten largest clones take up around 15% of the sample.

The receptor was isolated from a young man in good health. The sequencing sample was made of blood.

The DNA sequence reads TGTGCCAGTGGCTGGGGGGCGTTCAAAAACATTCAGTACTTT. It encodes CASGWGAFKNIQYF. The chain couples TRBV7-8 to TRBJ2-4; the D gene is perhaps TRBD1 or TRBD2, each of them matching over 6 bases. The CDR3 has 14 amino acids, counting the end cysteine and phenylalanine. The kept DNA is CDR3 alone, 42 bases in frame from the first base. From a lookup of the germline V gene, CDR1 and CDR2 are SGHVS and FQNEAQ.